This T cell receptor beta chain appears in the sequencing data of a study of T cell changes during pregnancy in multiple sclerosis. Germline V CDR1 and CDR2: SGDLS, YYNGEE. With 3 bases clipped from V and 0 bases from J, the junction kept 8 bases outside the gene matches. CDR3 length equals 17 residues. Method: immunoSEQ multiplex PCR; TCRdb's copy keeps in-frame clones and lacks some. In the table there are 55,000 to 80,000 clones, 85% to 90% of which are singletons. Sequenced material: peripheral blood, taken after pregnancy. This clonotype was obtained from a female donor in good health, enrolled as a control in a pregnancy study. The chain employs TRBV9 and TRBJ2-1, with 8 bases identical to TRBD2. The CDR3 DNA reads TGTGCCAGCAGCGGGGGTAGCGGGGCAAGCTCCTACAATGAGCAGTTCTTC. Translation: CASSGGSGASSYNEQFF.